This T cell receptor beta chain was profiled in a study of cytomegalovirus exposure and HLA in healthy donors. Whole-study findings and limits: Most subjects' HLA-A and HLA-B alleles were reportedly predicted from TCR beta sequences. CMV serostatus was the only recorded immune exposure for donors. Judged likely to be a sequencing artifact was a cluster of highly shared sequence variants.

Germline CDR1 is LNHDA and CDR2 is SQIVND (reference sequence). The CDR3 has 15 amino acids. The J segment lost 7 bases and the V segment lost 2 bases, leaving 6 bases of the junction unmatched. PCR employed 60 Vbeta and 13 Jbeta primers. Generated by immunoSEQ multiplex PCR, the TCRdb table keeps only in-frame clones and is missing some. The repertoire holds 110,000 to 150,000 clones, with roughly four fifths as singletons. Worth noting for this clone: Its specificity is unknown.

The donors comprised healthy bone marrow donors. The receptor was derived from a woman between 50 and 59 years old in good health and CMV-seronegative. The sequencing sample was made of PBMCs. The chain uses TRBV19 and TRBJ2-1; 9 positions agree with TRBD2. In nucleotides, the CDR3 is TGTGCCAGTAGTATATTTAGCGGGGGTAATAATGAGCAGTTCTTC. Translating it yields CASSIFSGGNNEQFF. The full variable domain, completed using reference TRBV19 and TRBJ2-1, is DGGITQSPKYLFRKEGQNVTLSCEQNLNHDAMYWYRQDPGQGLRLIYYSQIVNDFQKGDIAEGYSVSREKKESFPLTVTSAQKNPTAFYLCASSIFSGGNNEQFFGPGTRLTVL.